Described below is a single T cell receptor beta chain sequence and its context. The data stem from a study of CD8+ T cells in alopecia areata. RNA, once extracted, was reverse transcribed into cDNA for use as the sequencing template. Clones were read by immunoSEQ multiplex PCR, and TCRdb kept only the in-frame ones, dropping some. The sample consists of approximately 210,000 clones, around three fifths of them appearing once. Stated treatment: oral pan-JAK inhibitor, 5-10 mg twice daily. Peripheral blood samples and lesional scalp punch biopsies were obtained from alopecia areata patients. The germline CDR1 and CDR2 sequences are MNHEY and SMNVEV (reference sequence). Trimming removed 1 base at V and 0 bases at J, with 10 bases between. The CDR3 runs to 16 residues.

The source is a human donor with alopecia areata. The chain links TRBV27 to TRBJ2-1, with D possibly TRBD2 on 5 matching bases. The starting material was CD4+ T cells sorted from blood, obtained at week 24, from a patient treated with tofacitinib. The CDR3 spells CASSLWLGSSYNEQFF. The DNA for the CDR3 is TGTGCCAGCAGTTTATGGCTGGGGAGCTCCTACAATGAGCAGTTCTTC.